This T cell receptor beta chain stems from a study of cytomegalovirus exposure and HLA in healthy donors. Germline values: CDR1 LNHDA, CDR2 SQIVND (reference sequence). The CDR3 has 13 residues. Trimming pared 4 bases from V and 11 bases from J, leaving 14 bases between. PCR amplification relied on 60 Vbeta primers (plus 13 Jbeta primers). Here immunoSEQ multiplex PCR was the method, and the copy in TCRdb shows in-frame clones only, minus some. The data contain fewer than 95,000 clones, 55% to 70% of them seen just once; the ten biggest clones take up approximately 21%. The sample taken for sequencing was PBMCs. The chain employs TRBV19 and TRBJ1-4, with D possibly being TRBD1 (6 bases). The receptor was isolated from a woman aged 45-65 years in good health and CMV-seropositive. Written as DNA, the CDR3 is TGTGCCAGTAGTACCGCCCCAGGGGATAAACTGTTTTTT. As protein: CASSTAPGDKLFF.